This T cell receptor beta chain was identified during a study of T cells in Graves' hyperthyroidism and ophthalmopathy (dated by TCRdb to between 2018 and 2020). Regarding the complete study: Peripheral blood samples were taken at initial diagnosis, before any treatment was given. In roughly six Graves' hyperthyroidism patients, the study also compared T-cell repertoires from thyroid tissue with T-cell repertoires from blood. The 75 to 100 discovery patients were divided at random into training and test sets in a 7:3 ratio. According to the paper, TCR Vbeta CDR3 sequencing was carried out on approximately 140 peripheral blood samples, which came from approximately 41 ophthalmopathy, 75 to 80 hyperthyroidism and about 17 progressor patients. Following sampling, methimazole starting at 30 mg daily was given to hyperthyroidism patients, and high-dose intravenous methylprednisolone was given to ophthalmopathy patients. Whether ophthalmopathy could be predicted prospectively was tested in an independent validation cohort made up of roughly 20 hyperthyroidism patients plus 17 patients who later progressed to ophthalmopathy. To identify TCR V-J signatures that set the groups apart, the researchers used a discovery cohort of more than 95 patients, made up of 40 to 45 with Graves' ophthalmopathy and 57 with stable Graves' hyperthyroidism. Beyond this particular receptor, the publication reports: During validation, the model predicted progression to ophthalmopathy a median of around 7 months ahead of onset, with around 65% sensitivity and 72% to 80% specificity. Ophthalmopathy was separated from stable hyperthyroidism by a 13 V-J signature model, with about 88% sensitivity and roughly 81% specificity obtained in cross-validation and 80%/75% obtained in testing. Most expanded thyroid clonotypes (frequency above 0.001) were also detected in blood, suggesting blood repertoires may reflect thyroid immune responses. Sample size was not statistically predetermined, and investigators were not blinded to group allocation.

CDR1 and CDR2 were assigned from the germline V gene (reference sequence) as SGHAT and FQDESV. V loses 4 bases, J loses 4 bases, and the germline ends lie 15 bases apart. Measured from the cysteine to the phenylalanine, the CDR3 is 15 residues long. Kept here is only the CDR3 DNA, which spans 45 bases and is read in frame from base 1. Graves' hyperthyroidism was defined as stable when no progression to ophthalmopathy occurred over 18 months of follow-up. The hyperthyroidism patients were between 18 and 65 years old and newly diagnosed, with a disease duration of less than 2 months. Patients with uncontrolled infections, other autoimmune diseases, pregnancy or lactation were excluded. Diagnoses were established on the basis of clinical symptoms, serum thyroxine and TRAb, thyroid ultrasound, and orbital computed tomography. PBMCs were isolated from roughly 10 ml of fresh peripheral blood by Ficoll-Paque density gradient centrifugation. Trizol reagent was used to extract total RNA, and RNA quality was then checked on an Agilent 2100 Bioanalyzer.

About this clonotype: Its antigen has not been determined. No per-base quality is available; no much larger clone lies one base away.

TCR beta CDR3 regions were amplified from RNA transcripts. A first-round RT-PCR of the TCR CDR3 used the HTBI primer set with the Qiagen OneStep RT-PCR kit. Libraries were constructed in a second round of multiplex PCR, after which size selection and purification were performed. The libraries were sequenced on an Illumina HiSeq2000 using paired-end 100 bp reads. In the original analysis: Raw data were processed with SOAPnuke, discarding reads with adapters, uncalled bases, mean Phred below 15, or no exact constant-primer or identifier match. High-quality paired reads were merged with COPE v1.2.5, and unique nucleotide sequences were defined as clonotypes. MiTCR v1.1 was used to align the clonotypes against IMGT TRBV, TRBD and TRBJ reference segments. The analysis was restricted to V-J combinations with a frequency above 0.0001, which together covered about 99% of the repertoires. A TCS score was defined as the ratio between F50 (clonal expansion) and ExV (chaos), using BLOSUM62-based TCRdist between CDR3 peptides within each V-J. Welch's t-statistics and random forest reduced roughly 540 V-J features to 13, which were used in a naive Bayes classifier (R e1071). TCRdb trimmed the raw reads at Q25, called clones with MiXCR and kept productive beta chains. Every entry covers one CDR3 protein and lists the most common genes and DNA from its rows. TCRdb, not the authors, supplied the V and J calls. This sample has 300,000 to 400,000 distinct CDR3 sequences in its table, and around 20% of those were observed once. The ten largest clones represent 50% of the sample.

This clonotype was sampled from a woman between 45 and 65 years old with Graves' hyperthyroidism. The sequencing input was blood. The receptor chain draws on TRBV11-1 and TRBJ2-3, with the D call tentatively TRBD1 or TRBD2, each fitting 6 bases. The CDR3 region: CASSSAWGAPDTQYF. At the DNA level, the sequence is TGTGCCAGCAGCTCCGCTTGGGGGGCCCCAGATACGCAGTATTTT.